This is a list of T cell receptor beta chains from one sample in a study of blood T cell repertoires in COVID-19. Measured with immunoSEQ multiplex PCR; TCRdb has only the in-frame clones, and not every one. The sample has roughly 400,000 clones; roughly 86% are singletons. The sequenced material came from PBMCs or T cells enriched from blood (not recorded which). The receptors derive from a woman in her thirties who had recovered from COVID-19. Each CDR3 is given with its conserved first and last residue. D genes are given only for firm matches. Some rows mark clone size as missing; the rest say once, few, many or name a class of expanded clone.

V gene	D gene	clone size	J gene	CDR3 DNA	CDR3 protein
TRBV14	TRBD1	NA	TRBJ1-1	TGTGCCAGCAGCCGATTCAGGACAGGTGCGGCTGAAGCTTTCTTT	CASSRFRTGAAEAFF
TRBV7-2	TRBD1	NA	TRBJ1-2	TGTGCCAGCAGCGCCGACAGGGGCTATGGCTACACCTTC	CASSADRGYGYTF
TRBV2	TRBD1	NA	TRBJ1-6	TGTGCCAGCAGTGTTCTGGGGACAGGGAGCTCACCCCTCCACTTT	CASSVLGTGSSPLHF
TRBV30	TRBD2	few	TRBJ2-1	TGTGCCTCCGGACTAGCTTCCTACAATGAGCAGTTCTTC	CASGLASYNEQFF
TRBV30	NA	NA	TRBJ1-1	TGTGCCTGGGGTCTACAGATGAACACTGAAGCTTTCTTT	CAWGLQMNTEAFF
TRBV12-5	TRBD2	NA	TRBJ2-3	TGTGCTAGTGGTTTGGTACTTTGGGCGGGAGGTGGTTCAGATACGCAGTATTTT	CASGLVLWAGGGSDTQYF
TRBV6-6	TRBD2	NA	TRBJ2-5	TGTGCCAGCAGCAAACTAGCGGGAGGGCTGGAGACCCAGTACTTC	CASSKLAGGLETQYF
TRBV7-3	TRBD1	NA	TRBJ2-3	TGTGCCAGCAGCTTAAAGAGGGGCAGGGGGCAATCAGATACGCAGTATTTT	CASSLKRGRGQSDTQYF
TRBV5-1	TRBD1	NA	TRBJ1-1	TGCGCCAGCAGCTTGGCCGGGACAGGGTCCCCCATGAACACTGAAGCTTTCTTT	CASSLAGTGSPMNTEAFF
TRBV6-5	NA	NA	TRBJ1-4	TGTGCCAGCAGTTACGGGCAGGGCCAATATAATGAAAAACTGTTTTTT	CASSYGQGQYNEKLFF
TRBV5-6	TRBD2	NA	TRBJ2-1	TGTGCCAGCAGTTTGCTGACTAGCGGGGGAGTGTACAATGAGCAGTTCTTC	CASSLLTSGGVYNEQFF
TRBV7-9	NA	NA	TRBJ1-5	TGTGCCAGCAGCAAAGAGGCAGGGGATGGCCAGCCCCAGCATTTT	CASSKEAGDGQPQHF
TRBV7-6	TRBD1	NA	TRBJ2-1	TGTGCCAGCAGCTTAGGTCTTCCGGGACAGGGGGCATGGAATGAGCAGTTCTTC	CASSLGLPGQGAWNEQFF
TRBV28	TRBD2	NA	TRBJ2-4	TGTGCCAGCAGTTTAGTCGTGGGGGGACTACTAGCCAAAAACATTCAGTACTTC	CASSLVVGGLLAKNIQYF
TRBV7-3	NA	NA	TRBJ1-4	TGTGCCAGCAGCTTAACGGGGGGATCCAATGAAAAACTGTTTTTT	CASSLTGGSNEKLFF
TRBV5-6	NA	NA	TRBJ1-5	TGTGCCAGCAGCTTCAGGGGAGGCAATCAGCCCCAGCATTTT	CASSFRGGNQPQHF
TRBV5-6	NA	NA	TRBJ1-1	TGTGCCAGCAGCTTGTCCGGGGGTGGAGGGACGAACACTGAAGCTTTCTTT	CASSLSGGGGTNTEAFF
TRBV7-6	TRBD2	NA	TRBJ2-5	TGTGCCAGCAAGAAGACTAGCGGGCGGCTAGCAGAGACCCAGTACTTC	CASKKTSGRLAETQYF
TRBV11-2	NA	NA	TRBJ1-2	TGTGCCAGCAGCTCCGGGTCGTTAGCGGGCTACACCTTC	CASSSGSLAGYTF
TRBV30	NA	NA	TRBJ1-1	TGTGCCTGGGGTACAGGGCGCACTGAAGCTTTCTTT	CAWGTGRTEAFF
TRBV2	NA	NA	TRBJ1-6	TGTGCCAGACTCTATAATTCACCCCTCCACTTT	CARLYNSPLHF
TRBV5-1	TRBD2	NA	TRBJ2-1	TGCGCCAGCAGTTTTGGACTAGCGGTCCTAGGGGCCAATGAGCAGTTCTTC	CASSFGLAVLGANEQFF
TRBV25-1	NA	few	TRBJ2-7	TGTGCCAGCAGTGTGGAGGGATACGAGCAGTACTTC	CASSVEGYEQYF
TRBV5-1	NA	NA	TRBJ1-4	TGCGCCAGCAGCCCGATTAATGGCGAAAAACTGTTTTTT	CASSPINGEKLFF
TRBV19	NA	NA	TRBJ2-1	TGTGCCAGTAGTTATGAGGGACAACCCTACAATGAGCAGTTCTTC	CASSYEGQPYNEQFF
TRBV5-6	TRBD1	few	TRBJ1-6	TGTGCCAGCAGCCGTGTCGCCGGGACAGGGAACAATTCACCCCTCCACTTT	CASSRVAGTGNNSPLHF
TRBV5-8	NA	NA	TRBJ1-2	TGTGCCAGCAGCTTACCAGGGTTCGGGTATGGCTACACCTTC	CASSLPGFGYGYTF
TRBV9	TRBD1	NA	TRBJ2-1	TGTGCCAGCAGCGTTACACAGGGGGCAGGCTACAATGAGCAGTTCTTC	CASSVTQGAGYNEQFF
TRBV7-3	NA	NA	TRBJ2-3	TGTGCCAGCAGCTTATACCCATCCGGAGATACGCAGTATTTT	CASSLYPSGDTQYF
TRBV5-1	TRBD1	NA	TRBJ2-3	TGCGCCAGCAGCTTGGCTACAGGGGGTGCTAGCACAGATACGCAGTATTTT	CASSLATGGASTDTQYF
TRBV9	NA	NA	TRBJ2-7	TGTGCCAGCAGCGTAACGGGGTCTAGCTACGAGCAGTACTTC	CASSVTGSSYEQYF
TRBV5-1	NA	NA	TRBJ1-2	TGCGCCAGCAGCTTGTGGGGGCAGCCCCGCTATGGCTACACCTTC	CASSLWGQPRYGYTF
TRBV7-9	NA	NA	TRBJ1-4	TGTGCCAGCAGCTTAGGCCGGGACATAAATGAAAAACTGTTTTTT	CASSLGRDINEKLFF
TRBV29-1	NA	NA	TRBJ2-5	TGCAGCGTTGGGCTAGCTGTACAAGAGACCCAGTACTTC	CSVGLAVQETQYF
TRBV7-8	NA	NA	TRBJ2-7	TGTGCCAGCAGCTTAGAACGGAGCTACGAGCAGTACTTC	CASSLERSYEQYF
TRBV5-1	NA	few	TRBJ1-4	TGCGCCAGCAGCATATCACAGGGAAATAATGAAAAACTGTTTTTT	CASSISQGNNEKLFF
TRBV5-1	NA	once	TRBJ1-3	TGCGCCAGCAGCTTGGGGCAGGTTCTTGGAAACACCATATATTTT	CASSLGQVLGNTIYF
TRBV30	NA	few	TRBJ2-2	TGTGCCTGGGGACGGTACAGGGTAACCGGGGAGCTGTTTTTT	CAWGRYRVTGELFF
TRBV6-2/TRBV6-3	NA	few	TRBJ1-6	TGTGCCAGCAGTGCAGGGAAGGATAATTCACCCCTCCACTTT	CASSAGKDNSPLHF
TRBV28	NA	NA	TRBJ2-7	TGTGCCAGCAGTCCGCGCGGAGGGGCCCTCCCCTACGAGCAGTACTTC	CASSPRGGALPYEQYF
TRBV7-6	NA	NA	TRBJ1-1	TGTGCCAGCTCCGCCACAGGGCTGAACACTGAAGCTTTCTTT	CASSATGLNTEAFF
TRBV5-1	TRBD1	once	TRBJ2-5	TGCGCCAGCAGCCGGGCACAGGGGATGGAGACCCAGTACTTC	CASSRAQGMETQYF
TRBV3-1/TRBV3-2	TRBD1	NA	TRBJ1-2	TGTGCCAGCAGCCAAGAATGGACAGGAGCTAACTATGGCTACACCTTC	CASSQEWTGANYGYTF
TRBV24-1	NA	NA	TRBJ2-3	TGTGCCACCAGTAGGGCAGGGGCAGATACGCAGTATTTT	CATSRAGADTQYF
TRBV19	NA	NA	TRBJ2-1	TGTGCCAGTAGTATTAAGATCGTTGGGGCCTCACTACAGTTCTTC	CASSIKIVGASLQFF
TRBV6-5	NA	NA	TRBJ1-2	TGTGCCAGCAGTTACGGCGGGACGGCTTACTATGGCTACACCTTC	CASSYGGTAYYGYTF
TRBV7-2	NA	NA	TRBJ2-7	TGTGCCAGCAGCTTAGTTGGTCGCGGGGCCAGCTCCTACGAGCAGTACTTC	CASSLVGRGASSYEQYF
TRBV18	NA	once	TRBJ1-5	TGTGCCAGCTCCCCGACAGAGAGCAATCAGCCCCAGCATTTT	CASSPTESNQPQHF